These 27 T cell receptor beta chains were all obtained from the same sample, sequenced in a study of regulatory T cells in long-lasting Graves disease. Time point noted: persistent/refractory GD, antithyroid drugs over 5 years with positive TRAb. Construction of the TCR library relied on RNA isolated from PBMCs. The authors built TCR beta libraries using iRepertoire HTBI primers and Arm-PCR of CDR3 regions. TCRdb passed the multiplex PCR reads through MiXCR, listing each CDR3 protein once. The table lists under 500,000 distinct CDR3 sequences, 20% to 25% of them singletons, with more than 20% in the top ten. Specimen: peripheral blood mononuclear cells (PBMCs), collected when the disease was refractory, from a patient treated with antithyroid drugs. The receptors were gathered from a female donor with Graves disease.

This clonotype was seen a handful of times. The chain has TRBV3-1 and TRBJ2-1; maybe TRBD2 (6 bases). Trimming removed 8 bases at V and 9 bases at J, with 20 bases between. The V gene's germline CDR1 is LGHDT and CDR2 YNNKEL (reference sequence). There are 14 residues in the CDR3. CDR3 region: CASGRLEGVGEQFF. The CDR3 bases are TGTGCCAGCGGCCGACTAGAAGGGGTTGGTGAGCAGTTCTTC.

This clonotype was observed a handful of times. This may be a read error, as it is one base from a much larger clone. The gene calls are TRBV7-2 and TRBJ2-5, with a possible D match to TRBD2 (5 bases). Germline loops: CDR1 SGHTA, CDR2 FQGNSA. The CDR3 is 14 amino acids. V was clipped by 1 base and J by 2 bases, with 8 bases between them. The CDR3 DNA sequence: TGTGCCAGCAGCTTAGTTCCGGGGCAAGAGACCCAGTACTTC. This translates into CASSLVPGQETQYF.

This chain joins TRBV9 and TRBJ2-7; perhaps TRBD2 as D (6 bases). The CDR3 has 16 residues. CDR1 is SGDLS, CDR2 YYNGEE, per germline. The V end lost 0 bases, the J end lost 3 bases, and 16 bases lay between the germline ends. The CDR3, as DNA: TGTGCCAGCAGCGTAGGGGCTGAGGGAGGACGCTACGAGCAGTACTTC. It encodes CASSVGAEGGRYEQYF. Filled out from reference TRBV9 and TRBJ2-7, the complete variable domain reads DSGVTQTPKHLITATGQRVTLRCSPRSGDLSVYWYQQSLDQGLQFLIQYYNGEERAKGNILERFSAQQFPDLHSELNLSSLELGDSALYFCASSVGAEGGRYEQYFGPGTRLTVT.

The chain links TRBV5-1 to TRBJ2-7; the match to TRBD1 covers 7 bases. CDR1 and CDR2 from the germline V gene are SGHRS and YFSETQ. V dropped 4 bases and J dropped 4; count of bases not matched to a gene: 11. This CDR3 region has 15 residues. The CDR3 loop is CASSPSTGLGYEQYF. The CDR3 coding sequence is TGCGCCAGCAGCCCCTCGACAGGGCTCGGGTACGAGCAGTACTTC.

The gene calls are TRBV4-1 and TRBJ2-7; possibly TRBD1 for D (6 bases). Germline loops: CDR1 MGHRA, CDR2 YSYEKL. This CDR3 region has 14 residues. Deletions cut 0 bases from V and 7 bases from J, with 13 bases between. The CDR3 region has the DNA TGCGCCAGCAGCCAAGATACAGGGTTTGTGGAGCAGTACTTC. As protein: CASSQDTGFVEQYF.

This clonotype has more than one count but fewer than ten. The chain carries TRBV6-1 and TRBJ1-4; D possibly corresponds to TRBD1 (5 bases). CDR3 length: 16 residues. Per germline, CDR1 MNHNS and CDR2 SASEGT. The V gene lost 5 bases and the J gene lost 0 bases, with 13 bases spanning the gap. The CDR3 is CASSPGTLPTNEKLFF. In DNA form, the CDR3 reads TGTGCCAGCAGTCCCGGGACCCTACCAACTAATGAAAAACTGTTTTTT.

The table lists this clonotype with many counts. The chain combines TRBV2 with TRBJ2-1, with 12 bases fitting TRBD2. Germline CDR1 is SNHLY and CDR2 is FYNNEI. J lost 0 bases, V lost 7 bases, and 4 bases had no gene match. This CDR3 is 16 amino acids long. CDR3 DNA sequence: TGTGCCAGCAATGGACTAGCGGGAAACTCCTACAATGAGCAGTTCTTC. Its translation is CASNGLAGNSYNEQFF.

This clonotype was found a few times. DNA for the CDR3: TGTGCCAGCAGCTTTCTTAGCGACGGCTCCTACGAGCAGTACTTC. Its protein is CASSFLSDGSYEQYF. The chain recombines TRBV7-2 with TRBJ2-7; the D gene is possibly TRBD2 (5 bases). Germline V gene lookup returns CDR1 SGHTA and CDR2 FQGNSA. CDR3 length equals 15 residues. Trimming pared 3 bases from V and 0 bases from J, leaving 12 bases between.

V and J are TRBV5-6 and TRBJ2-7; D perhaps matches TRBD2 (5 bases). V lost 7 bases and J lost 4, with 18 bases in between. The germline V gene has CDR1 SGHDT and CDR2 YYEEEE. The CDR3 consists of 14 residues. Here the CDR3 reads CASGHGLPGYEQYF. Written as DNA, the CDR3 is TGTGCCAGCGGCCACGGACTGCCTGGGTACGAGCAGTACTTC.

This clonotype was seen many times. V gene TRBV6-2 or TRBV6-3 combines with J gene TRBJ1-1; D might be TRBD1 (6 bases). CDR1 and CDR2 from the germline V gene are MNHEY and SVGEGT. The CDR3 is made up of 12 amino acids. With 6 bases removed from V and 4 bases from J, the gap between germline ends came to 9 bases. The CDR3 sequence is CASRGQSTEAFF. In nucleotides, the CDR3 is TGTGCCAGCAGAGGACAGAGCACTGAAGCTTTCTTT.

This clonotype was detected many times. This CDR3 is CASSRDHSSYEQYF. In DNA form, the CDR3 reads TGTGCCAGCAGTCGGGACCACAGCTCCTACGAGCAGTACTTC. This rearrangement joins TRBV6-1 to TRBJ2-7; D may be TRBD1 or TRBD2 (5 bases each). V lost 5 bases to trimming and J lost 0 bases, with 11 bases between them. CDR1 MNHNS and CDR2 SASEGT come from the germline V gene. The CDR3 has 14 amino acids.

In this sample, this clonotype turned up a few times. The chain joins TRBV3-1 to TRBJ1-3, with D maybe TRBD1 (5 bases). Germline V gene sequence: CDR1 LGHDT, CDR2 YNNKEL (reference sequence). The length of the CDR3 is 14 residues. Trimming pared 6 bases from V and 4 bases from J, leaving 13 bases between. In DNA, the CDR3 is TGTGCCAGCAGTCCTGGGGGTGGCGGAAACACCATATATTTT. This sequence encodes CASSPGGGGNTIYF.

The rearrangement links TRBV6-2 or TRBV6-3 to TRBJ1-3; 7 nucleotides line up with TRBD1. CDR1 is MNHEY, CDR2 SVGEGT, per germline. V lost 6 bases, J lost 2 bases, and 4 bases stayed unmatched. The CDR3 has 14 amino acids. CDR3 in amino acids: CASSETGTGNTIYF. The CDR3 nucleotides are TGTGCCAGCAGCGAGACAGGGACTGGAAACACCATATATTTT.

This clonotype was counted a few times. CDR3 bases: TGCGCCAGCAGTGAGGGACTTGAGCAGTTCTTC. Its translation: CASSEGLEQFF. The rearrangement uses TRBV10-1 and TRBJ2-1, with D tentatively TRBD2 (5 bases). The germline V and J ends were trimmed by 2 bases and 9 bases, with 5 bases remaining between them. This CDR3 region has 11 residues. CDR1 is WNHNN and CDR2 is SYGVQD in the germline V gene (reference sequence).

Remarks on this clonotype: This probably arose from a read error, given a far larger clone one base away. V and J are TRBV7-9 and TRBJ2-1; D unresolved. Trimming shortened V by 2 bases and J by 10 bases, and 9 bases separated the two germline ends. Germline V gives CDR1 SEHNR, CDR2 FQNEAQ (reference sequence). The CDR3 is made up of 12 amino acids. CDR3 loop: CASSLYSYEQFF. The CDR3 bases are TGTGCCAGCAGCTTATACTCCTACGAGCAGTTCTTC.

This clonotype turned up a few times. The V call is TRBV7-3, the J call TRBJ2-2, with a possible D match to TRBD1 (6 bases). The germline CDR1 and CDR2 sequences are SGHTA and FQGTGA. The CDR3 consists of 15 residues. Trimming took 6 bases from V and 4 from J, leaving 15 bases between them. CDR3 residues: CASSPGVSPTGELFF. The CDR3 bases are TGTGCCAGCAGTCCAGGGGTGTCCCCCACCGGGGAGCTGTTTTTT.

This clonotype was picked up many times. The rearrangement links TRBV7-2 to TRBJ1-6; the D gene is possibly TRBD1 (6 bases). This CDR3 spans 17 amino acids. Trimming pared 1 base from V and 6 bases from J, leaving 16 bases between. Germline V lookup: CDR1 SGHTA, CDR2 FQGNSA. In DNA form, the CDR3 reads TGTGCCAGCAGCTTAGTTGGTTCGCGACAGGTTAATTCACCCCTCCACTTT. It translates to CASSLVGSRQVNSPLHF.

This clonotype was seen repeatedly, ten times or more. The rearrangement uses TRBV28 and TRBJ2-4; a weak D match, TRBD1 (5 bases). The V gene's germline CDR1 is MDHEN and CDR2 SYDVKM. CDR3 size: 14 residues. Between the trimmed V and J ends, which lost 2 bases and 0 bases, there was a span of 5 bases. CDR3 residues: CASSLQGAKNIQYF. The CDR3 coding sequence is TGTGCCAGCAGTTTACAGGGAGCCAAAAACATTCAGTACTTC. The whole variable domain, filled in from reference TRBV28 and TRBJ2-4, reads DVKVTQSSRYLVKRTGEKVFLECVQDMDHENMFWYRQDPGLGLRLIYFSYDVKMKEKGDIPEGYSVSREKKERFSLILESASTNQTSMYLCASSLQGAKNIQYFGAGTRLSVL.

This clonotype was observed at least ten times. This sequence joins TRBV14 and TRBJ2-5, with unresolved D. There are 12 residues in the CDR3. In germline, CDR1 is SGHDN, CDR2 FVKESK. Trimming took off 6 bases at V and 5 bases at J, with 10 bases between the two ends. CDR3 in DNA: TGTGCCAGCAGTCACTTGGGGGAGACCCAGTACTTC. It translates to CASSHLGETQYF.

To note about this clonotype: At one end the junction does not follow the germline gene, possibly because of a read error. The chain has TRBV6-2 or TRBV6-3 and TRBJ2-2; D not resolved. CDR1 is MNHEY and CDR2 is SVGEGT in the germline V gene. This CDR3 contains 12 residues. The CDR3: CASSQPTEELFF. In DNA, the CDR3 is TGTGCCAGCAGCCAACCCACCGAGGAGCTGTTTTTT.

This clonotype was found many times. In nucleotides, the CDR3 is TGTGCCAGCAGCCCCGGGACACTCTCCTACGAGCAGTACTTC. It translates to CASSPGTLSYEQYF. The rearrangement links TRBV12-3 or TRBV12-4 to TRBJ2-7; a possible D gene is TRBD1 (6 bases). This CDR3 region has 14 residues. V gave up 6 bases and J gave up 0 bases, with 12 bases separating them.

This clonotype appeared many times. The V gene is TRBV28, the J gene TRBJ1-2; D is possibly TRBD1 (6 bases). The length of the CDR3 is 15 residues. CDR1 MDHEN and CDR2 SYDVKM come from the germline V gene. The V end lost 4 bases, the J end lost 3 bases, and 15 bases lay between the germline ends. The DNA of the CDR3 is TGTGCCAGCAGTTCGCCGGTAGGGGGAGACTATGGCTACACCTTC. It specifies CASSSPVGGDYGYTF.

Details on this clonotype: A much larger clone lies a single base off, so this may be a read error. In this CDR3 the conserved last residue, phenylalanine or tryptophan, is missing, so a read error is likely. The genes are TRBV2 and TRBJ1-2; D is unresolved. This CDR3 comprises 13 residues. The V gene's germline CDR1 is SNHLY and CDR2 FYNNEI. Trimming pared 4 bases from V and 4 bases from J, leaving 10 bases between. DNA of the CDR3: TGTGCCAGCAGTGGACGGGGAATCTATGGCTACACCCTC. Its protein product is CASSGRGIYGYTL.

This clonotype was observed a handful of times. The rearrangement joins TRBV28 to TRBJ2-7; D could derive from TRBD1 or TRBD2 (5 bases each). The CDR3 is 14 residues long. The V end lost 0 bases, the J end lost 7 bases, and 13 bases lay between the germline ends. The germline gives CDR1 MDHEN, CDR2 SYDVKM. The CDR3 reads CASSLWGEGREQYF. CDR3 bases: TGTGCCAGCAGTTTATGGGGGGAAGGAAGAGAGCAGTACTTC.

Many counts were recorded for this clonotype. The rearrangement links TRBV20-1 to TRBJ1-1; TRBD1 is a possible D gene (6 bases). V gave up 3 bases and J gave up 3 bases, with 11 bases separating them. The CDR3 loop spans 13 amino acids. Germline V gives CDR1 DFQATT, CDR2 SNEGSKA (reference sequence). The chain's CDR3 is CSARGRGYTEAFF. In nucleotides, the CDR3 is TGCAGTGCTAGGGGCAGGGGATACACTGAAGCTTTCTTT.

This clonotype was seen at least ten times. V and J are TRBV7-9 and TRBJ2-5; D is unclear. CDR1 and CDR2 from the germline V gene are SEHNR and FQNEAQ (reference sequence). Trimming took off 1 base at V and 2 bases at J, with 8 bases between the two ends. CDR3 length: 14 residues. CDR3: CASSLGSWQETQYF. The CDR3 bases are TGTGCCAGCAGCTTAGGGTCGTGGCAAGAGACCCAGTACTTC.

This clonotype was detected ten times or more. DNA for the CDR3: TGTGCCAGCAGCGACAGGCTGAGAGAGACCCAGTACTTC. Translated: CASSDRLRETQYF. V and J are TRBV6-1 and TRBJ2-5; weak D call: TRBD1 (6 bases). The germline V gene has CDR1 MNHNS and CDR2 SASEGT. There are 13 residues in the CDR3. V dropped 6 bases and J dropped 4 bases, with 12 bases sitting between them.